Sequencing of this T cell receptor beta chain was carried out in a study of patients and donors after allogeneic stem cell transplantation. Only a few counts were recorded for this clonotype. CDR3 length equals 12 residues. The ends were cut back, 7 bases at V and 6 bases at J, with 12 bases in the middle. Each CDR3 protein is one row after TCRdb ran MiXCR on the RT-PCR reads. Here the sample spans hundreds of thousands of distinct CDR3 sequences, approximately 16% being singletons. The sequence came from a human donor who was either an allogeneic HSCT recipient or a stem cell or donor lymphocyte infusion donor (not recorded which). It is not recorded whose cells these are; they may come from a transplant donor. The specimen was blood, either unsorted or a sorted T cell fraction (not recorded which). V is TRBV12-3 or TRBV12-4 and J is TRBJ1-2, with D perhaps matching TRBD1 (5 bases). CDR3 region: CASIERGNGYTF. DNA of the CDR3: TGTGCCAGCATTGAACGGGGGAATGGCTACACCTTC.